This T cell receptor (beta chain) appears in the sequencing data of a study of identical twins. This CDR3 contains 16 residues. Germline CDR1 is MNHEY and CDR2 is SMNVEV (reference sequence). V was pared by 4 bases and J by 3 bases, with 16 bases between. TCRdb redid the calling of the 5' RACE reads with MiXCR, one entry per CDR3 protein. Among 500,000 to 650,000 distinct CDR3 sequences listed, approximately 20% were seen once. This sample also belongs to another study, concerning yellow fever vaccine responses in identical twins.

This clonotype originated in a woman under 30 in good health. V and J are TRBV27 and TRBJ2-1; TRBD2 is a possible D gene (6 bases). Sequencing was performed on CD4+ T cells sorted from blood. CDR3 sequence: CASSSLRRGNYNEQFF. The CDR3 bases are TGTGCCAGCAGTTCCCTCAGGAGGGGCAACTACAATGAGCAGTTCTTC.